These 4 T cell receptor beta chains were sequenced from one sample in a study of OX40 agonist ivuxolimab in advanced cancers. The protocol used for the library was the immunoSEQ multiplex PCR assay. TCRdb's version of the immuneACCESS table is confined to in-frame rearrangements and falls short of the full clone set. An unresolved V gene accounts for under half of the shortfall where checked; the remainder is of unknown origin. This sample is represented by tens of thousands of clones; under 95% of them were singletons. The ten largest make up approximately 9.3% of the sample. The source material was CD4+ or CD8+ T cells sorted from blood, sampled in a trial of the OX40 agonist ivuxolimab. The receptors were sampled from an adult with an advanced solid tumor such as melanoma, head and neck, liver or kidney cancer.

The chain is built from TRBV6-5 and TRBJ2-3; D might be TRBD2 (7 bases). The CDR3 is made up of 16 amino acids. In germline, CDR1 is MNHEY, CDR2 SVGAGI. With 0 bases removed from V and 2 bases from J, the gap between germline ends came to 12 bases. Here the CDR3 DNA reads TGTGCCAGCAGTTACTCGTTCGGGGGGCCCACAGATACGCAGTATTTT. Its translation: CASSYSFGGPTDTQYF.

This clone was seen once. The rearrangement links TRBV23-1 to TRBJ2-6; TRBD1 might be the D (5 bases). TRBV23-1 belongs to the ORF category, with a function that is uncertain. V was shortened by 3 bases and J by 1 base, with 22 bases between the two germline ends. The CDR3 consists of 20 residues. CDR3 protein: CASSQTRWGRAYSGANVLTF. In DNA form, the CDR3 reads TGCGCCAGCAGTCAGACTCGCTGGGGCAGGGCCTATTCTGGGGCCAACGTCCTGACTTTC.

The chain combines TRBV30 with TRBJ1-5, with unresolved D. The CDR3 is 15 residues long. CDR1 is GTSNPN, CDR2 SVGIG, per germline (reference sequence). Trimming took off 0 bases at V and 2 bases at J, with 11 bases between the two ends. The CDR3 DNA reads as TGTGCCTGGAGTGTTCAGGCAGGTGGCAATCAGCCCCAGCATTTT. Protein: CAWSVQAGGNQPQHF.

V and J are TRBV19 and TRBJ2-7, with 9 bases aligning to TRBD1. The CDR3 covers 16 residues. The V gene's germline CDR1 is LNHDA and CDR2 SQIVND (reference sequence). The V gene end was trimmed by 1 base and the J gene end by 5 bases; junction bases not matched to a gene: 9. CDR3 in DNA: TGTGCCAGTAGTATAGTCGCCGGGACAGGGAAGAACGAGCAGTACTTC. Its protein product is CASSIVAGTGKNEQYF.